The clone carrying this T cell receptor beta chain was counted only a few times. The target antigen is unknown. The CDR3 has 16 amino acids. The germline gives CDR1 GTSNPN, CDR2 SVGIG (reference sequence). With V trimmed by 5 bases and J by 3 bases, 13 bases remained unmatched. Scientists isolated CD4+ T cells after an approximately 9-day culture period ended. Vaccine recipients, nucleocapsid antibody negative, had no prior SARS-CoV-2 infection. The data were taken from a study of vaccination effects on CD4 cells after COVID-19. Study-wide results and caveats: Just 1 of 255 vaccine-induced clones in healthy recipients was cross-reactive.

Only in-frame clones appear in the TCRdb table, and some are missing; sequencing was by immunoSEQ multiplex PCR. The top ten hold about 2% of the sample, which has 70,000 or so clones, roughly 80% seen once. The starting material was CD4+ T cells from PBMCs cultured without peptide, obtained before COVID-19 vaccination. The rearrangement joins TRBV30 to TRBJ2-5; 9 positions agree with TRBD1. The receptor comes from a human donor who received a COVID-19 vaccine. CDR3 sequence (DNA): TGTGCCTGGGAGAGAGACATCAGGACAGGGGAAGAGACCCAGTACTTC. This sequence encodes CAWERDIRTGEETQYF.